This T cell receptor beta chain was sequenced during a study of Ad26.COV2.S vaccination and SARS-CoV-2 variants. Study information: The study gave Ad26.COV2.S intramuscularly, once or twice 56 days apart.

Germline lookup yields CDR1 MNHNY and CDR2 SVGAGI (reference sequence). The CDR3 is 15 amino acids. The junction had 5 bases not matched to a gene; V was cut back by 0 bases and J by 5 bases. Sample treatment: about 20 received Ad26.COV2.S at low or high dose, single or two shots; five or six received placebo; per-sample allocation not given. Specimens were obtained on day 63 following the first vaccine or placebo injection. Overall study findings and caveats: Individuals receiving vaccine had higher spike-specific TCR breadth than placebo recipients did. Using TCR breadth and depth analyses may have led to underestimated total T cell responses. The study found similar non-spike TCR breadth in vaccine and placebo recipients.

For this clone: Its antigen is currently unknown.

Only in-frame clones appear in the TCRdb table, and some are missing; sequencing was by immunoSEQ multiplex PCR. Of more than 350,000 clones detected, more than 80% appear once; the ten largest clones hold 12%. The chain employs TRBV6-6 and TRBJ1-2, with 8 bases lining up with TRBD1. Sequencing used peripheral blood, obtained in a trial of Ad26.COV2.S vaccine versus placebo. The sequence came from a person aged 18-60 years who received the Ad26.COV2.S COVID-19 vaccine or a placebo. This chain's CDR3 is CASSYSGQGYYGYTF. The CDR3 DNA sequence: TGTGCCAGCAGTTACTCCGGACAGGGTTATTATGGCTACACCTTC.